This record covers a single T cell receptor (beta chain). The record originates from a study of cytomegalovirus exposure and HLA in healthy donors. The PCR had 60 Vbeta and 13 Jbeta primers. Some clones are missing from TCRdb's copy, which holds only in-frame ones; the method was immunoSEQ multiplex PCR. This sample has under 150,000 clones, with roughly 77% found just once. Germline lookup yields CDR1 MNHNS and CDR2 SASEGT. Trimming took off 3 bases at V and 3 bases at J, with 8 bases between the two ends. This CDR3 is built from 13 residues. Unrecorded immune exposure was likely among donors, who were nominally healthy when sampled.

The chain couples TRBV6-1 to TRBJ1-2; D ambiguous. This sequence was found in a man younger than 40 in good health and CMV-seronegative. Sample: PBMCs. CDR3 DNA sequence: TGTGCCAGCAGTGAGACTCCCTACTATGGCTACACCTTC. Protein product: CASSETPYYGYTF.